The rows below give T cell receptor beta chains drawn from one sample of a study of blood T cell repertoires in COVID-19. The method was immunoSEQ multiplex PCR; TCRdb's version includes in-frame clones alone and lacks a portion of them. The table has around 70,000 clones, roughly four fifths seen once; the top ten hold under 25%. Sequenced input: peripheral blood. Receptors were obtained from a man in his 70s with acute or convalescent COVID-19. Each CDR3 is given with its conserved first and last residue. D genes are given only for firm matches. Clone size appears in some rows only: once, few, many, or a class for an expanded clone.

CDR3 protein | CDR3 DNA | V gene | D gene | clone size | J gene
CASSLHRGADTQYF | TGTGCCAGCAGCTTGCACAGGGGAGCAGATACGCAGTATTTT | TRBV5-8 | TRBD1 | . | TRBJ2-3
CASGRVGNQPQHF | TGTGCCAGCGGGAGGGTTGGCAATCAGCCCCAGCATTTT | TRBV28 | . | few | TRBJ1-5
CASSRTSFTRQASTDTQYF | TGCGCCAGCAGCCGGACTAGCTTCACCCGGCAGGCTAGCACAGATACGCAGTATTTT | TRBV4-1 | TRBD2 | . | TRBJ2-3
CASSFYPGQGGTEAFF | TGTGCCAGCAGTTTTTATCCCGGACAGGGTGGCACTGAAGCTTTCTTT | TRBV27 | TRBD1 | . | TRBJ1-1
CASRGGISSGANVLTF | TGTGCCAGCAGGGGCGGGATCAGCTCTGGGGCCAACGTCCTGACTTTC | TRBV2 | . | few | TRBJ2-6
CATNVVGAGGPRADTQYF | TGTGCCACCAACGTGGTGGGAGCGGGAGGGCCTAGGGCAGATACGCAGTATTTT | TRBV28 | TRBD2 | . | TRBJ2-3
CASSGQPSEKLFF | TGTGCCAGCAGTGGACAGCCGAGTGAAAAACTGTTTTTT | TRBV28 | . | . | TRBJ1-4
CASSDFTRLWYF | TGTGCCAGCAGTGATTTTACCCGACTCTGGTACTTC | TRBV6-1 | . | . | TRBJ2-7
CASSLEGGSSNQPQHF | TGCGCCAGCAGCTTGGAAGGGGGCAGTAGCAATCAGCCCCAGCATTTT | TRBV5-1 | TRBD1 | . | TRBJ1-5
CASSQAVVASGTDTQYF | TGCGCCAGCAGCCAAGCGGTTGTGGCTAGCGGGACAGATACGCAGTATTTT | TRBV4-1 | TRBD2 | once | TRBJ2-3
CASSFGGLADTGELFF | TGTGCCAGCAGTTTCGGTGGACTAGCGGACACCGGGGAGCTGTTTTTT | TRBV6-2/TRBV6-3 | TRBD2 | . | TRBJ2-2
CASSPTRDLDNEQFF | TGCGCCAGCAGCCCGACTAGGGATTTAGACAATGAGCAGTTCTTC | TRBV5-1 | . | . | TRBJ2-1
CASSLGGQNTEAFF | TGCGCCAGCAGCTTAGGGGGACAGAACACTGAAGCTTTCTTT | TRBV5-1 | . | few | TRBJ1-1